This entry lists 2 T cell receptor beta chains sequenced from one sample in a study of blood T cell repertoires in COVID-19. This table comes from immunoSEQ multiplex PCR, and its TCRdb copy is limited to in-frame clones, with some not included. The top ten hold around 10% of the sample, which has about 270,000 clones, roughly nine tenths seen once. The sequenced sample consisted of peripheral blood. The receptors originated from a man in his forties who had recovered from COVID-19.

This rearrangement joins TRBV6-5 to TRBJ1-3; 8 bases are a match to TRBD1. CDR1 is MNHEY and CDR2 is SVGAGI in the germline V gene. V shed 6 bases and J 7 bases; nucleotides not matched to a gene: 11. This CDR3 is 15 amino acids long. The CDR3 DNA reads TGTGCCAGCAGATCTCCCAGGGGGCAAGGCAACACCATATATTTT. Its translation: CASRSPRGQGNTIYF.

The J gene is TRBJ1-5, the V gene TRBV19; perhaps TRBD1 as D (6 bases). The CDR3 spans 17 residues. CDR1 is LNHDA, CDR2 SQIVND, per germline (reference sequence). The V end was cut by 1 base, the J end by 0 bases, with 13 bases between. This chain's CDR3 is CASSIVGAGNSNQPQHF. The DNA of the CDR3 is TGTGCCAGTAGTATAGTGGGGGCAGGGAATAGCAATCAGCCCCAGCATTTT.